This TCR beta chain stems from a study of cytomegalovirus exposure and HLA in healthy donors. About the research overall: In an early release, HLA-typed donors contributed about 80 million unique TCR sequences. Study-level points and caveats: Later analysis associated a missense DCLRE1C variant with TCR beta V- and J-gene trimming.

Details on this clone: Its target is unknown.

This CDR3 comprises 13 residues. Per germline, CDR1 KGHSH and CDR2 LQKENI. The germline V and J ends were trimmed by 6 bases and 3 bases, with 11 bases remaining between them. 13 Jbeta primers and 60 Vbeta primers were used for the PCR. Sequencing was performed with immunoSEQ multiplex PCR; in TCRdb, only in-frame clones are kept and a portion is missing. Of roughly 98,000 clones in the sample, around 77% are singletons; the top ten hold roughly 3.2%. Sequencing used PBMCs. The chain recombines TRBV18 with TRBJ2-5; D remains unclear. The sequence came from a man in his forties in good health and CMV-seronegative. The CDR3 reads CASSLRLEETQYF. The CDR3 coding sequence is TGTGCCAGCTCCCTCCGTCTCGAAGAGACCCAGTACTTC.